One and the same sample provided the 7 T cell receptor beta chains below, sequenced in a study of response to subunit inactivated influenza vaccine. TCRdb called the RT-PCR reads again in MiXCR, with one record for every CDR3 protein. The sample shows 600,000 to 850,000 distinct CDR3 sequences, about 15% of them seen only once. The sequences come from PBMCs from blood, collected approximately 15 days before vaccination. Source of these receptors: a man aged 50 or older who received an inactivated influenza vaccine.

This clonotype was observed a handful of times. The genes are TRBV7-3 and TRBJ2-3, with TRBD2 matching over 8 bases. The CDR3 is made up of 16 amino acids. After removal of 3 bases from V and 4 bases from J, the junction contained 9 bases not matched to a gene. Germline V gene sequence: CDR1 SGHTA, CDR2 FQGTGA. CDR3 DNA sequence: TGTGCCAGCAGCTTCACCAGCGGGAGTGGCGCAGATACGCAGTATTTT. Translation: CASSFTSGSGADTQYF.

This clonotype was counted a few times. CDR3 residues: CASSYFRGYQETQYF. The CDR3 DNA reads as TGTGCCAGCAGTTACTTTCGTGGGTATCAAGAGACCCAGTACTTC. This chain connects TRBV7-9 to TRBJ2-5; D uncertain. The CDR3 spans 15 residues. V lost 6 bases to trimming and J lost 2 bases, with 16 bases between them. Germline CDR1 SEHNR, CDR2 FQNEAQ (reference sequence).

This clonotype has more than one count but fewer than ten. The genes are TRBV29-1 and TRBJ1-6, with D uncertain. Trimming stripped 1 base from V and 5 bases from J, with 6 bases between. The germline V gene encodes CDR1 SQVTM and CDR2 ANQGSEA. This CDR3 contains 13 residues. CDR3 nucleotides: TGCAGCGTTGAAGTGGCAGATAATTCACCCCTCCACTTT. It encodes CSVEVADNSPLHF.

Many counts were recorded for this clonotype. V is TRBV29-1 and J is TRBJ1-1; TRBD1 is a possible D gene (5 bases). The germline V gene has CDR1 SQVTM and CDR2 ANQGSEA. Trimming removed 4 bases from V and 0 bases from J, with 12 bases in between. The CDR3 contains 14 residues. The CDR3 loop is CSVGLGTLNTEAFF. The CDR3 DNA reads TGCAGCGTTGGGTTAGGGACTTTGAACACTGAAGCTTTCTTT.

The chain employs TRBV29-1 and TRBJ1-2; perhaps TRBD1 as D (6 bases). This CDR3 contains 12 residues. The germline V gene has CDR1 SQVTM and CDR2 ANQGSEA. Trimming took off 4 bases at V and 8 bases at J, with 14 bases between the two ends. The CDR3 sequence: CSVGQGRGGYTF. DNA of the CDR3: TGCAGCGTTGGGCAGGGGCGAGGAGGCTACACCTTC. Full variable domain (outside the CDR3, taken from reference TRBV29-1 and TRBJ1-2): SAVISQKPSRDICQRGTSLTIQCQVDSQVTMMFWYRQQPGQSLTLIATANQGSEATYESGFVIDKFPISRPNLTFSTLTVSNMSPEDSSIYLCSVGQGRGGYTFGSGTRLTVV.

This clonotype was observed a single time. The genes are TRBV2 and TRBJ2-7, with 7 bases identical to TRBD2. Germline assignment: CDR1 SNHLY and CDR2 FYNNEI. This CDR3 is built from 14 residues. Trimming cost V 2 bases and J 5 bases; bases outside gene matches: 6. CDR3 nucleotide sequence: TGTGCCAGCAGTGAATCGTTCGGGGGGAACGAGCAGTACTTC. Its translation is CASSESFGGNEQYF. Full variable domain (outside the CDR3, taken from reference TRBV2 and TRBJ2-7): EPEVTQTPSHQVTQMGQEVILRCVPISNHLYFYWYRQILGQKVEFLVSFYNNEISEKSEIFDDQFSVERPDGSNFTLKIRSTKLEDSAMYFCASSESFGGNEQYFGPGTRLTVT.

The rearrangement uses TRBV7-2 and TRBJ1-4, with a possible D match to TRBD1 (6 bases). V was clipped by 5 bases and J by 6 bases, with 13 bases between them. Germline loops: CDR1 SGHTA, CDR2 FQGNSA. This CDR3 region has 14 residues. The CDR3: CASSQGGAYEKLFF. CDR3 DNA sequence: TGTGCCAGCAGCCAAGGGGGAGCTTATGAAAAACTGTTTTTT.